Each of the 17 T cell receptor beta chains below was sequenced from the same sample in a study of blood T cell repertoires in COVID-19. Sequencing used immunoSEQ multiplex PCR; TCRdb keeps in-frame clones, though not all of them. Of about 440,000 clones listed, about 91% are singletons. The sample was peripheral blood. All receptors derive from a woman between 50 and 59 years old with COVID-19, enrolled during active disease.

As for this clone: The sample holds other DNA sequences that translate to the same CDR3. CDR3: CASSRGTEAFF. The CDR3 coding sequence is TGTGCCAGCTCGAGGGGGACTGAAGCTTTCTTT. V gene TRBV6-5 combines with J gene TRBJ1-1; D is possibly TRBD1 (6 bases). CDR1 is MNHEY, CDR2 SVGAGI, per germline. The germline V and J ends were trimmed by 8 bases and 5 bases, with 9 bases remaining between them. The CDR3 sequence is 11 residues long.

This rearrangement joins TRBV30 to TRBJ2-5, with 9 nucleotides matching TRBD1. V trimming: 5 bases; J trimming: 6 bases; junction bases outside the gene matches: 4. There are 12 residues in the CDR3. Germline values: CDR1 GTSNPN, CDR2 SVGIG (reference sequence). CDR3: CAWGGQGKTQYF. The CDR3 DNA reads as TGTGCCTGGGGCGGACAGGGGAAGACCCAGTACTTC. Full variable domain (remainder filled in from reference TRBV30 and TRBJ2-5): SQTIHQWPATLVQPVGSPLSLECTVEGTSNPNLYWYRQAAGRGLQLLFYSVGIGQISSEVPQNLSASRPQDRQFILSSKKLLLSDSGFYLCAWGGQGKTQYFGPGTRLLVL.

The CDR3 nucleotides are TGTGCCAGCAGCCGACAGGCGTCCTTTACCCTCTATGGCTACACCTTC. Amino acids: CASSRQASFTLYGYTF. This chain links TRBV27 with TRBJ1-2; a weak D match, TRBD1 (6 bases). CDR3 length: 16 amino acids. From germline, CDR1 is MNHEY and CDR2 SMNVEV (reference sequence). Trimming removed 6 bases from V and 4 bases from J, with 21 bases in between.

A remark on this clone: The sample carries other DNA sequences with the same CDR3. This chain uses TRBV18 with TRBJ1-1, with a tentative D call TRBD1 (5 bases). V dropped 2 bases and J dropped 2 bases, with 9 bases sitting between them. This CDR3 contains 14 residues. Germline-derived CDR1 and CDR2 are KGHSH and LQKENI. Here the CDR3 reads CASSPGQGNTEAFF. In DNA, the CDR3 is TGTGCCAGCTCACCAGGTCAGGGAAACACTGAAGCTTTCTTT.

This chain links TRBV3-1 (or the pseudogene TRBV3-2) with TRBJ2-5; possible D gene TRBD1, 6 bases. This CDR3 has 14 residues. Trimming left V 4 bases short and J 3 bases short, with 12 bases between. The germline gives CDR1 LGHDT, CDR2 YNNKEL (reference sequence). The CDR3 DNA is TGTGCCAGCAGCCTCCGGACAGCGGAAGAGACCCAGTACTTC. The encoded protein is CASSLRTAEETQYF.

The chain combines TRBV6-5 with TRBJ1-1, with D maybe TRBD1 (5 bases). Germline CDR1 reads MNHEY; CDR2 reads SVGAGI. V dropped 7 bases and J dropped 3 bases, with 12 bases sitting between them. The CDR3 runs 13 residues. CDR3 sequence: CASIDSLDTEAFF. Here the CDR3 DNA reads TGTGCCAGCATCGACAGCCTAGACACTGAAGCTTTCTTT.

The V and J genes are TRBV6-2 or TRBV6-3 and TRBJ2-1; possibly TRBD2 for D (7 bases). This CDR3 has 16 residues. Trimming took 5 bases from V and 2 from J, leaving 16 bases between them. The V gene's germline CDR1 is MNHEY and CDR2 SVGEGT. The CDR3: CASSPWLRGPYNEQFF. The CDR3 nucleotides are TGTGCCAGCAGTCCCTGGCTGCGGGGGCCCTACAATGAGCAGTTCTTC.

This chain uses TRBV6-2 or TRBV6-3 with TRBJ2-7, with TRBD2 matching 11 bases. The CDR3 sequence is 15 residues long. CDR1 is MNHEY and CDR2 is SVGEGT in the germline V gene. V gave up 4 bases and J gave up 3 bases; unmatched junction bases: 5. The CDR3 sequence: CASSSRLAGLYEQYF. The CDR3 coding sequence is TGTGCCAGCAGTTCCCGACTAGCGGGGCTCTACGAGCAGTACTTC.

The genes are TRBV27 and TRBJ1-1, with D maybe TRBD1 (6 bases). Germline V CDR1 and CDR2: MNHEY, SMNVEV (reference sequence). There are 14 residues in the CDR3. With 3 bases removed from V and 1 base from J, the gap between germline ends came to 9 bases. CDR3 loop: CASSFLGQNTEAFF. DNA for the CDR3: TGTGCCAGCAGTTTCTTGGGACAGAACACTGAAGCTTTCTTT.

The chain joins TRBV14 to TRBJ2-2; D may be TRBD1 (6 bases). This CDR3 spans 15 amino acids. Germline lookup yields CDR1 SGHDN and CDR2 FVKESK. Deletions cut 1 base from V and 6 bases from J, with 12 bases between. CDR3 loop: CASSQVQGRPGELFF. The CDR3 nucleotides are TGTGCCAGCAGCCAAGTACAGGGCAGGCCCGGGGAGCTGTTTTTT.

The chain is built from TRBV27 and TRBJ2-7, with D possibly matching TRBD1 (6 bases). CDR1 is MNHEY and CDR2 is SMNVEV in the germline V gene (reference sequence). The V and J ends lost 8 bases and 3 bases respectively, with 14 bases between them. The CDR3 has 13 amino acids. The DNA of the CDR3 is TGTGCCAGCCGCCGTGGACAGCTCTACGAGCAGTACTTC. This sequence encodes CASRRGQLYEQYF.

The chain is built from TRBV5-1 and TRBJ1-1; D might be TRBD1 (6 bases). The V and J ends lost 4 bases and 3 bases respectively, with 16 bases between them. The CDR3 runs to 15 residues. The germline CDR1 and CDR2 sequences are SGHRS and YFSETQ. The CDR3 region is CASSILGGVDTEAFF. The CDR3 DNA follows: TGCGCCAGCAGCATCTTAGGGGGAGTCGACACTGAAGCTTTCTTT. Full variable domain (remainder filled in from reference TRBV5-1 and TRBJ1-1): KAGVTQTPRYLIKTRGQQVTLSCSPISGHRSVSWYQQTPGQGLQFLFEYFSETQRNKGNFPGRFSGRQFSNSRSEMNVSTLELGDSALYLCASSILGGVDTEAFFGQGTRLTVV.

The DNA for the CDR3 is TGTGCCAGCAGCCGGGACAGGGCAGTCAGTGAGCAGTTCTTC. Its translation: CASSRDRAVSEQFF. The chain is built from TRBV6-2 or TRBV6-3 and TRBJ2-1; 9 bases are shared with TRBD1. V was clipped by 6 bases and J by 9 bases; unmatched bases: 9. Germline V gene data show CDR1 as MNHEY and CDR2 as SVGEGT. This CDR3 has 14 residues.

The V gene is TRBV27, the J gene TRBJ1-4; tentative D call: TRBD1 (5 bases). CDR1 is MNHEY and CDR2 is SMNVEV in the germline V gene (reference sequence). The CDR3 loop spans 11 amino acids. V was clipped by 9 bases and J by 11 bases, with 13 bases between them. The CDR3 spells CASRWGVKLFF. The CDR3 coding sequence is TGTGCCAGTCGTTGGGGGGTCAAACTGTTTTTT.

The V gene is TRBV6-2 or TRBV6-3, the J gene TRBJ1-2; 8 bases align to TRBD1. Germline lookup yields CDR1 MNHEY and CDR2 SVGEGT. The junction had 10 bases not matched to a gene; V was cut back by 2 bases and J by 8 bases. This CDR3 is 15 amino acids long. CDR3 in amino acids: CASSYTGQGPAGYTF. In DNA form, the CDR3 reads TGTGCCAGCAGTTACACCGGACAGGGCCCGGCAGGCTACACCTTC.

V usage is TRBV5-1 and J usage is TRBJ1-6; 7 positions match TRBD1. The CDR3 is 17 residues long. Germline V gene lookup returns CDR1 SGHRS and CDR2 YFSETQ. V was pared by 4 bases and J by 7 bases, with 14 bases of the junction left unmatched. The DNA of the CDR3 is TGCGCCAGCAGCCCCCTACCCCCTAGGACAGGAAATTCACCCCTCCACTTT. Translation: CASSPLPPRTGNSPLHF.

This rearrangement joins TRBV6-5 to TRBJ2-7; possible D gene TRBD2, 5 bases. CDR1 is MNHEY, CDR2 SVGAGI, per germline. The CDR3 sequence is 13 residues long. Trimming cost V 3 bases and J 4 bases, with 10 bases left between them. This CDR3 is CASSYGQRYEQYF. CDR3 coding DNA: TGTGCCAGCAGTTATGGGCAGCGGTACGAGCAGTACTTC.